The 24 T cell receptor beta chains in this list originate from one sample, sequenced in a study of CD4 T cells in relation to SARS-CoV-2 and coronaviruses. The assay was immunoSEQ multiplex PCR, and TCRdb's table has in-frame clones only and misses some. The profile shows more than 20,000 clones, approximately 80% of them singletons. The unexposed donors gave CD4+ T cells in about 2010-2019, prior to COVID-19. After ten to eleven days of culture, CD4+ T cells were isolated. The antigens for these receptors are not known. Sequencing was done on a sample of CD4+ T cells from PBMCs, cultured in vitro. These TCRs come from a human donor in good health.

This rearrangement joins TRBV6-4 to TRBJ2-5, with D perhaps assigned TRBD1 or TRBD2 (6 bases each). The CDR3 runs to 13 residues. Trimming pared 4 bases from V and 4 bases from J, leaving 10 bases between. Germline CDR1 and CDR2: MRHNA and SNTAGT. The CDR3 region has the DNA TGTGCCAGCAGTGCCGAGGGGGGAGAGACCCAGTACTTC. This sequence encodes CASSAEGGETQYF.

The CDR3 loop is CASSFWGGTGELFF. In DNA, the CDR3 is TGTGCCAGCAGCTTCTGGGGCGGTACCGGGGAGCTGTTTTTT. The rearrangement links TRBV5-6 to TRBJ2-2, with D perhaps TRBD1 (5 bases). Germline V CDR1 and CDR2: SGHDT, YYEEEE. Trimming shortened V by 2 bases and J by 5 bases, and 10 bases separated the two germline ends. The CDR3 is 14 amino acids.

V is TRBV10-3 and J is TRBJ2-3, with 15 nucleotides matching TRBD2. Trimming cost V 9 bases and J 4 bases; bases outside gene matches: 5. This CDR3 has 15 amino acids. Germline V gene sequence: CDR1 ENHRY, CDR2 SYGVKD. The CDR3 sequence is CAIGTSGRSPDTQYF. CDR3 coding DNA: TGTGCCATAGGGACTAGCGGGAGGAGCCCAGATACGCAGTATTTT.

This chain links TRBV7-5 with TRBJ2-6; the D call TRBD2 from the table was never checked on the DNA. TRBV7-5 counts as a pseudogene. This CDR3 is built from 22 residues. The CDR3 here is CARSLEGKLGLAGLSGANVLTF. For the CDR3, the DNA is TGTGCCAGAAGCTTAGAAGGGAAGCTGGGACTAGCGGGACTCTCTGGGGCCAACGTCCTGACTTTC.

The V gene is TRBV18, the J gene TRBJ2-2; D is undetermined. V shed 2 bases and J shed 3 bases, with 4 bases lying between them. CDR1 and CDR2 (germline): KGHSH, LQKENI. The CDR3 extends over 13 amino acids. The CDR3 DNA reads TGTGCCAGCTCACCATCCGACACCGGGGAGCTGTTTTTT. Amino acids: CASSPSDTGELFF.

The V call is TRBV11-3, the J call TRBJ2-1; no clear D. CDR1 and CDR2 from the germline V gene are SGHNT and YENEEA. The length of the CDR3 is 15 residues. V lost 5 bases and J 5 bases, leaving 16 bases between the germline ends. The CDR3 loop reads CASSLRVPIHNEQFF. In DNA form, the CDR3 reads TGTGCCAGCAGCCTAAGGGTGCCCATACACAATGAGCAGTTCTTC.

The chain combines TRBV28 with TRBJ1-3; no clear D. The V end was cut by 6 bases, the J end by 3 bases, with 6 bases between. Germline V gene data show CDR1 as MDHEN and CDR2 as SYDVKM. The length of the CDR3 is 12 residues. The CDR3 DNA reads as TGTGCCAGCAGGGGAAGTGGAAACACCATATATTTT. It codes for CASRGSGNTIYF.

V gene TRBV18 combines with J gene TRBJ1-5; 7 bases agree with TRBD1. Germline lookup yields CDR1 KGHSH and CDR2 LQKENI. With V trimmed by 6 bases and J by 6 bases, 11 bases remained unmatched. This CDR3 region has 15 residues. For the CDR3, the DNA is TGTGCCAGCTCCCTAACCTCAGGGGGAGCTCAGCCCCAGCATTTT. Translation gives CASSLTSGGAQPQHF.

This clone was seen only a few times. V is TRBV6-5 and J is TRBJ1-3; tentatively, D is TRBD1 (5 bases). V lost 6 bases and J lost 0, with 12 bases in between. The CDR3 spans 15 residues. Germline loops: CDR1 MNHEY, CDR2 SVGAGI. The CDR3 DNA sequence: TGTGCCAGCAGCCGGGACGGCGGCTCTGGAAACACCATATATTTT. It specifies CASSRDGGSGNTIYF.

The chain employs TRBV6-1 and TRBJ1-5; D not certain. Trimming shortened V by 2 bases and J by 0 bases, and 5 bases separated the two germline ends. Germline values: CDR1 MNHNS, CDR2 SASEGT. The CDR3 has 14 residues. CDR3 amino acids: CASSEQYSNQPQHF. The CDR3 DNA reads as TGTGCCAGCAGTGAACAATATAGCAATCAGCCCCAGCATTTT.

V gene TRBV6-5 combines with J gene TRBJ2-1; D possibly corresponds to TRBD2 (6 bases). The length of the CDR3 is 12 residues. With 6 bases removed from V and 15 bases from J, the gap between germline ends came to 18 bases. Germline V gene data show CDR1 as MNHEY and CDR2 as SVGAGI. The CDR3 DNA reads as TGTGCCAGCAGCCTGACCGGGACTTTGCGGTTCTTC. Its protein product is CASSLTGTLRFF.

This chain joins TRBV27 and TRBJ2-7; weak D call: TRBD1 (6 bases). V gave up 5 bases and J gave up 9 bases, with 17 bases separating them. The CDR3 has 13 residues. CDR1 is MNHEY and CDR2 is SMNVEV in the germline V gene (reference sequence). CDR3 region: CASSTGYLSGQYF. CDR3 nucleotide sequence: TGTGCCAGCAGTACAGGGTATCTATCCGGGCAGTACTTC.

The chain joins TRBV7-9 to TRBJ2-3; either TRBD1 or TRBD2 may supply D (5 bases each). CDR3 length: 15 amino acids. The V gene's germline CDR1 is SEHNR and CDR2 FQNEAQ (reference sequence). V lost 2 bases and J lost 2, with 11 bases in between. CDR3 in DNA: TGTGCCAGCAGCTTATCGAACGGGGCCACAGATACGCAGTATTTT. Translation gives CASSLSNGATDTQYF.

The CDR3 loop is CASSPTGGQGYGYTF. As DNA, the CDR3 is TGTGCCAGTAGTCCAACAGGGGGCCAGGGCTATGGCTACACCTTC. The rearrangement links TRBV19 to TRBJ1-2, with 9 bases identical to TRBD1. Germline V lookup: CDR1 LNHDA, CDR2 SQIVND (reference sequence). This CDR3 comprises 15 residues. With V trimmed by 5 bases and J by 4 bases, 8 bases remained unmatched.

V and J are TRBV7-6 and TRBJ2-7; D may correspond to TRBD1 or TRBD2 (5 bases each). Germline assignment: CDR1 SGHVS and CDR2 FNYEAQ. V lost 1 base to trimming and J lost 2 bases, with 12 bases between them. This CDR3 region has 15 residues. CDR3 protein: CASSLVEGPAYEQYF. The CDR3 DNA sequence: TGTGCCAGCAGCTTAGTAGAGGGACCAGCCTACGAGCAGTACTTC.

CDR3 loop: CATSDRGAGGGSDNEQFF. For the CDR3, the DNA is TGTGCCACCAGTGACCGGGGGGCAGGGGGTGGTAGCGACAATGAGCAGTTCTTC. The chain employs TRBV24-1 and TRBJ2-1; D might be TRBD1 or TRBD2, each matching 7 bases. This CDR3 is 18 amino acids long. Looked up from germline, CDR1 is KGHDR and CDR2 is SFDVKD. V was clipped by 4 bases and J by 5 bases, with 23 bases between them.

The gene calls are TRBV6-5 and TRBJ2-7; 7 bases line up with TRBD1. V dropped 6 bases and J dropped 0; count of bases not matched to a gene: 5. Germline CDR1 reads MNHEY; CDR2 reads SVGAGI. The CDR3 has 14 residues. The CDR3 here is CASRNDRASYEQYF. CDR3 nucleotide sequence: TGTGCCAGCAGGAATGACAGGGCCTCCTACGAGCAGTACTTC.

By sample fraction, this clone is medium-sized. The chain carries TRBV7-9 and TRBJ1-1; D not resolved. V lost 2 bases and J 7 bases, leaving 5 bases between the germline ends. Germline-derived CDR1 and CDR2 are SEHNR and FQNEAQ (reference sequence). CDR3 length: 11 amino acids. The CDR3, as DNA: TGTGCCAGCAGCTTACATAATGAAGCTTTCTTT. Protein sequence: CASSLHNEAFF.

This clone was seen just once. V and J are TRBV12-3 or TRBV12-4 and TRBJ2-3; D gene ambiguous. The V gene lost 7 bases and the J gene lost 1 base, with 9 bases spanning the gap. The CDR3 totals 13 residues. CDR3 sequence reads: CASTALGTDTQYF. CDR3 nucleotides: TGTGCCAGCACCGCTTTGGGCACAGATACGCAGTATTTT.

The chain's CDR3 is CASIARESTDTQYF. DNA for the CDR3: TGTGCCAGTATTGCGCGGGAGAGCACAGATACGCAGTATTTT. The V and J genes are TRBV19 and TRBJ2-3; TRBD2 matches 7 bases. V shed 7 bases and J 0 bases; nucleotides not matched to a gene: 4. The CDR3 totals 14 residues. Germline values: CDR1 LNHDA, CDR2 SQIVND (reference sequence).

This clone occurred once. This chain connects TRBV29-1 to TRBJ1-1; D may be TRBD1 (6 bases). Germline CDR1 is SQVTM and CDR2 is ANQGSEA. This CDR3 is built from 12 residues. The V end lost 5 bases, the J end lost 0 bases, and 7 bases lay between the germline ends. DNA of the CDR3: TGCAGCGTTTACAGGGTGAACACTGAAGCTTTCTTT. Its translation is CSVYRVNTEAFF.

This clone has only a few counts. The chain carries TRBV5-1 and TRBJ2-3; D is ambiguous. V lost 0 bases, J lost 5 bases, and 4 bases lay in between. This CDR3 is built from 12 residues. Germline loops: CDR1 SGHRS, CDR2 YFSETQ. DNA for the CDR3: TGCGCCAGCAGCTTGGTCGGAGATACGCAGTATTTT. Protein: CASSLVGDTQYF.

Only one count was recorded for this clone. V and J are TRBV9 and TRBJ1-1; D perhaps matches TRBD1 (6 bases). V was trimmed by 4 bases and J by 1 base, leaving 14 bases between them. Germline assignment: CDR1 SGDLS and CDR2 YYNGEE. CDR3 length: 15 residues. CDR3 coding DNA: TGTGCCAGCAGCCCCCAGGGGTATTCGAACACTGAAGCTTTCTTT. This sequence encodes CASSPQGYSNTEAFF.

The sample holds one count of this clone. The chain has TRBV21-1 and TRBJ2-5. TRBV21-1 is classified as a pseudogene. CDR3 size: 16 residues. The CDR3 loop reads CASSKGIRDPRETQYF. Written as DNA, the CDR3 is TGTGCCAGCAGCAAGGGGATCCGGGACCCACGGGAGACCCAGTACTTC.